Listed below are T cell receptor beta chains from one sample, sequenced in a study of early T cells in non-severe SARS-CoV-2 infection. Using its own MiXCR run on the 5' RACE reads, TCRdb lists one record per CDR3 protein. The sample includes about 98,000 distinct CDR3 sequences, about 11% of them seen just once. Sequenced material: whole blood. Source of these receptors: an adult who was a healthcare worker with PCR-confirmed SARS-CoV-2 infection or an uninfected control (not recorded which). CDR3s include the opening cysteine and the closing phenylalanine or tryptophan. D genes are given only for firm matches. The size field is filled for only some rows; it gives once, few, many or a size class.

-	TRBV10-2	-	TRBJ1-2	TGCGCCAGCAGTGTAGACGGGTACTATGGCTACACCTTC	CASSVDGYYGYTF
-	TRBV27	many	TRBJ2-5	TGTGCCAGCACTCGAATAGACCGGCAAGAGACCCAGTACTTC	CASTRIDRQETQYF
-	TRBV5-4	few	TRBJ2-7	TGTGCCAGCAGCTTGGCGGAGGAAGGCTCCTACGAGCAGTACTTC	CASSLAEEGSYEQYF
TRBD1	TRBV5-1	many	TRBJ1-2	TGCGCCAGCAGCTTGGGACAGGGGGCGCCTGGCTACACCTTC	CASSLGQGAPGYTF
TRBD1	TRBV7-2	many	TRBJ2-7	TGTGCCAGCAGCTTAGGGGGGACAGGGAGCTACGAGCAGTACTTC	CASSLGGTGSYEQYF
-	TRBV20-1	-	TRBJ1-1	TGCAGTCCCAAAAGGGAGGGCTTACACACTGAAGCTTTCTTT	CSPKREGLHTEAFF
TRBD1	TRBV28	few	TRBJ2-2	TGTGCCAGCAGTTTATTGGGACAGAGGACCGGGGAGCTGTTTTTT	CASSLLGQRTGELFF
-	TRBV3-1	many	TRBJ2-2	TGTGCCAGCAGCCAGGCCCTTGGGGAGCTGTTTTTT	CASSQALGELFF
TRBD2	TRBV20-1	many	TRBJ2-1	TGCAGTGCTTTGGGACTAGCGGGAGAGCTGTACAATGAGCAGTTCTTC	CSALGLAGELYNEQFF
TRBD2	TRBV20-1	-	TRBJ2-3	TGCAGTGCTAGAGATGGAACTAGCGGCAGGAGGGATACGCAGTATTTT	CSARDGTSGRRDTQYF
-	TRBV5-1	few	TRBJ1-1	TGCGCCAGCAGCTTGGGGCCGATAAACACTGAAGCTTTCTTT	CASSLGPINTEAFF
-	TRBV7-6	few	TRBJ2-3	TGTGCCAGCAGCTTACTCAGCGAGATTAACACAGATACGCAGTATTTT	CASSLLSEINTDTQYF
-	TRBV20-1	many	TRBJ1-4	TGCAGTGCGCGGAAGGGTAATGAAAAACTGTTTTTT	CSARKGNEKLFF
TRBD2	TRBV7-2	few	TRBJ2-2	TGTGCCAGCAGCGACCATCGTGGGAGTTGGCTAGCGGGAGGGCGCGACCACGGGGAGCTGTTTTTT	CASSDHRGSWLAGGRDHGELFF
-	TRBV29-1	once	TRBJ1-1	TGCAGCGTTTCCGAACAGTGGGGCACTGAAGCTTTCTTT	CSVSEQWGTEAFF
-	TRBV5-1	-	TRBJ1-1	TGCGCCAGCAGCTGGGGGACTGGGAGCACTGAAGCTTTCTTT	CASSWGTGSTEAFF
-	TRBV6-6	few	TRBJ1-6	TGTGCCAGCAGTTACTCATCAGGGAATTCACCCCTCCACTTT	CASSYSSGNSPLHF
TRBD1	TRBV27	few	TRBJ1-4	TGTGCCAGCAGTCCACAGGGGCGGGAGGAAAAACTGTTTTTT	CASSPQGREEKLFF
-	TRBV6-6	many	TRBJ2-3	TGTGCCAGCAGTGACAGTCGAACCACAGATACGCAGTATTTT	CASSDSRTTDTQYF
-	TRBV7-9	-	TRBJ2-3	TGTGCCAGCACCCGCCCTAGCACAGATACGCAGTATTTT	CASTRPSTDTQYF
-	TRBV27	-	TRBJ1-1	TGTGCCAGCAGTTTAGCTGAGAACACTGAAGCTTTCTTT	CASSLAENTEAFF
-	TRBV2	-	TRBJ1-3	TGTGCCAGCACCTGGGGGTTCATGAGCTCTGGAAACACCATATATTTT	CASTWGFMSSGNTIYF
-	TRBV5-5	-	TRBJ2-3	TGTGCCAGCAGCTCGCCAGGGGTCCGGGAGCGAAATTTTCTCACAGATACGCAGTATTTT	CASSSPGVRERNFLTDTQYF
-	TRBV30	few	TRBJ2-1	TGTGCCTGGGGTAAATCAGTGGGAAATGAGCAGTTCTTC	CAWGKSVGNEQFF
-	TRBV18	once	TRBJ2-5	TGTGCCAGCTCTATAAGCCAGGGCCCCAAAGAGACCCAGTACTTC	CASSISQGPKETQYF
TRBD1	TRBV29-1	-	TRBJ2-7	TGCAGCGTTGGCTTTGTAGGGACAGAGTACGAGCAGTACTTC	CSVGFVGTEYEQYF
-	TRBV4-2	many	TRBJ1-1	TGTGCCAGCAGCCAAGCCCGACAGGCGGGGACTGAAGCTTTCTTT	CASSQARQAGTEAFF
-	TRBV5-1	-	TRBJ1-2	TGCGCCAGCAGCTTGGGACAGCCACAGGATGGCTACACCTTC	CASSLGQPQDGYTF
TRBD1	TRBV9	few	TRBJ1-1	TGTGCCAGCAGCGTAGCCTCGGACAGGACTGAAGCTTTCTTT	CASSVASDRTEAFF
-	TRBV6-2/TRBV6-3	few	TRBJ2-7	TGTGCCAGCAGTTACACGCCCGGGGCGTTATCCTCCTCCTACGAGCAGTACTTC	CASSYTPGALSSSYEQYF
-	TRBV15	-	TRBJ1-5	TGTGCCACCAGCAGAGCAGAATATAACAATCAGCCCCAGCATTTT	CATSRAEYNNQPQHF
-	TRBV7-9	-	TRBJ2-2	TGTGCCAGCAGCTCTGACAGTAACACCGGGGAGCTGTTTTTT	CASSSDSNTGELFF
TRBD1	TRBV7-9	-	TRBJ1-6	TGTGCCAGCAGCTTAGCCACCTACCGGGACAGGGCCCTCTCGTCTCGCTCACCCCTCCACTTT	CASSLATYRDRALSSRSPLHF
-	TRBV7-2	-	TRBJ1-2	TGTGCCAGCAGCTTAGCGCGGTCACAGGGACATGGCTACACCTTC	CASSLARSQGHGYTF
-	TRBV5-1	few	TRBJ2-2	TGCGCCAGCAATTTCGGGGCCCTGAACACCGGGGAGCTGTTTTTT	CASNFGALNTGELFF
-	TRBV18	few	TRBJ2-7	TGTGCCAGCTCACCGCTCGAGCGGAGCTCCTACGAGCAGTACTTC	CASSPLERSSYEQYF
TRBD1	TRBV20-1	many	TRBJ2-5	TGCAGTGCGAACCGGGACAGGGGGCGAGAGACCCAGTACTTC	CSANRDRGRETQYF
-	TRBV11-2	-	TRBJ2-1	TGTGCCAGCAGTGGTCTTTCGGGGACCCTTATCGGGTTCTTC	CASSGLSGTLIGFF
TRBD2	TRBV7-9	many	TRBJ2-1	TGTGCCAGCAGCGGGGACTACCCCAATGAGCAGTTCTTC	CASSGDYPNEQFF
TRBD2	TRBV29-1	few	TRBJ2-7	TGCAGCGTTGAAGTAGGGAGGGGCGTCCGAAAGCAGTACTTC	CSVEVGRGVRKQYF
-	TRBV9	-	TRBJ2-7	TGTGCCAGCAGCGTAGAACAGGCTACGTACGAGCAGTACTTC	CASSVEQATYEQYF
-	TRBV20-1	few	TRBJ1-4	TGCAGTGCATCCAGGGTTGGGGAAAAACTGTTTTTT	CSASRVGEKLFF
TRBD1	TRBV7-3	-	TRBJ1-6	TGTGCCAGCAGCCCAGGACAGGGGAAGAATTCACCCCTCCACTTT	CASSPGQGKNSPLHF
TRBD2	TRBV20-1	few	TRBJ2-2	TGCAGTGCCAACCAGCGGGGGGCGTACACCGGGGAGCTGTTTTTT	CSANQRGAYTGELFF
TRBD1	TRBV5-1	few	TRBJ1-1	TGCGCCAGCAGCCGCAGGGGGCCGGACACTGAAGCTTTCTTT	CASSRRGPDTEAFF
-	TRBV5-5	many	TRBJ1-5	TGTGCCAGCAGCTTGGAAACTCAGCCCCAGCATTTT	CASSLETQPQHF
TRBD1	TRBV7-9	few	TRBJ1-4	TGTGCCAGCAGCTTGACAGGGGAAGGCGAAAAACTGTTTTTT	CASSLTGEGEKLFF
-	TRBV25-1	few	TRBJ1-6	TGTGCCAGCAGTAGCTCAGGGGAAGCCTATAATTCACCCCTCCACTTT	CASSSSGEAYNSPLHF
-	TRBV20-1	many	TRBJ2-5	TGCAGTTCCCCAGGGCGAAAAGAGACCCAGTACTTC	CSSPGRKETQYF
TRBD1	TRBV7-3	few	TRBJ2-2	TGTGCCAGCCTGAGACAGGGGGGCAACACCGGGGAGCTGTTTTTT	CASLRQGGNTGELFF
-	TRBV7-9	few	TRBJ2-1	TGTGCCAGCACCCCGACGAGGGCTAGCCGCGACAATGAGCAGTTCTTC	CASTPTRASRDNEQFF
TRBD1	TRBV3-1	many	TRBJ2-5	TGTGCCAGCAGCCACTTTGGGACAGGGGCAGAGACCCAGTACTTC	CASSHFGTGAETQYF
-	TRBV7-9	few	TRBJ1-1	TGTGCCAGCAGCCCCTTCGGGACTGAAGCTTTCTTT	CASSPFGTEAFF
-	TRBV6-6	many	TRBJ1-5	TGTGCCAGCAGCAACGGGGGCAGCCAGCCCCAGCATTTT	CASSNGGSQPQHF
-	TRBV20-1	many	TRBJ2-7	TGCAGTGCCCCAAACCGAGGGGCGTCATACGAGCAGTACTTC	CSAPNRGASYEQYF
-	TRBV12-3/TRBV12-4	many	TRBJ1-1	TGTGCCAGCAGTTTAAGGGTAGGGGGAATATTCACTGAAGCTTTCTTT	CASSLRVGGIFTEAFF
TRBD2	TRBV6-5	few	TRBJ2-1	TGTGCCAGCAGTCTTATTAGCGGGAGTCAGCAGTTCTTC	CASSLISGSQQFF